This T cell receptor (beta chain) was sequenced for a study of blood T cell repertoires in COVID-19. Across the whole study: The cDNA or gDNA used as material had been derived from T cells, B-cell-depleted T cells, or PBMCs.

Trimming pared 5 bases from V and 4 bases from J, leaving 12 bases between. The CDR3 extends over 14 amino acids. Germline V gene sequence: CDR1 MDHEN, CDR2 SYDVKM. In the study's own analysis: Reference gene primer amplification yielded estimated nucleated cell counts. The table came from immunoSEQ multiplex PCR; TCRdb's copy has only in-frame clones and leaves some out. That table gives V, J and clone size, and the DNA gave D and trimming. The sample has 200,000 to 250,000 clones; approximately 88% are singletons. The TCR was taken from a man aged 18 to 29 with acute COVID-19. The gene calls are TRBV28 and TRBJ1-5, with D possibly being TRBD1 (6 bases). The sequenced material came from PBMCs or T cells enriched from blood (not recorded which). CDR3 nucleotides: TGTGCCAGCAGTCTGAAACAGGGAAATCAGCCCCAGCATTTT. It specifies CASSLKQGNQPQHF.